Each of the 26 T cell receptor beta chains below was sequenced from the same sample in a study of blood T cell repertoires in COVID-19. Using immunoSEQ multiplex PCR, the repertoire was profiled, and TCRdb retains in-frame clones only, with some absent. In the table there are fewer than 350,000 clones, approximately 88% of which are singletons. The sequenced sample consisted of peripheral blood. These TCRs come from a woman aged 25 to 39 with COVID-19, enrolled during active disease.

The rearrangement joins TRBV7-3 to TRBJ1-1, with 8 positions matching TRBD1. The V gene end was trimmed by 4 bases and the J gene end by 3 bases; junction bases not matched to a gene: 16. The length of the CDR3 is 18 residues. Germline CDR1 reads SGHTA; CDR2 reads FQGTGA. The CDR3 DNA is TGTGCCAGCAGCTCTAAGGGGAACAGGGGGTTGAGGGACACTGAAGCTTTCTTT. It translates to CASSSKGNRGLRDTEAFF.

The V gene is TRBV29-1, the J gene TRBJ1-1; D is uncertain. The CDR3 spans 14 residues. Between the trimmed V and J ends, which lost 6 bases and 2 bases, there was a span of 16 bases. Germline values: CDR1 SQVTM, CDR2 ANQGSEA. CDR3 sequence: CSVERAGKNTEAFF. The CDR3, as DNA: TGCAGCGTCGAGAGGGCGGGGAAAAACACTGAAGCTTTCTTT.

This chain links TRBV5-4 with TRBJ1-2; no clear D. From germline, CDR1 is SGHNT and CDR2 YYREEE (reference sequence). The germline V and J ends were trimmed by 5 bases and 6 bases, with 17 bases remaining between them. The CDR3 is 14 amino acids. The CDR3 loop reads CASRPGPPSDGYTF. DNA for the CDR3: TGTGCCAGCAGACCAGGTCCTCCTTCGGATGGCTACACCTTC.

This chain uses TRBV10-3 with TRBJ2-5; D might be TRBD1 (6 bases). Looked up from germline, CDR1 is ENHRY and CDR2 is SYGVKD. The CDR3 totals 12 residues. V lost 4 bases and J lost 5, with 8 bases in between. The CDR3 DNA reads as TGTGCCATCAGTGGGGGGCGCGAGACCCAGTACTTC. Its protein product is CAISGGRETQYF.

In its sample, this clone was seen many times. The chain recombines TRBV6-4 with TRBJ2-1, with D unclear. The CDR3 totals 13 residues. CDR1 and CDR2 (germline): MRHNA, SNTAGT. The V and J ends lost 4 bases and 5 bases respectively, with 9 bases between them. CDR3 sequence reads: CASSVRVHNEQFF. CDR3 sequence (DNA): TGTGCCAGCAGTGTCCGGGTACACAATGAGCAGTTCTTC.

The chain employs TRBV29-1 and TRBJ2-3; a weak D match, TRBD2 (7 bases). Deletions cut 0 bases from V and 4 bases from J, with 11 bases between. Germline CDR1 is SQVTM and CDR2 is ANQGSEA. The CDR3 is 14 residues long. The CDR3 bases are TGCAGCGTTGAAGATGGGGGGGCGCCAGATACGCAGTATTTT. This sequence encodes CSVEDGGAPDTQYF.

The V gene is TRBV12-5, the J gene TRBJ2-1; 9 bases match TRBD1. The length of the CDR3 is 15 residues. V was clipped by 6 bases and J by 7 bases; unmatched bases: 10. Germline lookup yields CDR1 LGHNT and CDR2 FRNRAP. DNA for the CDR3: TGTGCTAGTGGGGACCGGGACAGGGCGATTAATGAGCAGTTCTTC. Amino acid sequence: CASGDRDRAINEQFF.

The chain recombines TRBV4-2 with TRBJ2-1, with D unclear. The CDR3 runs 14 residues. Trimming took 1 base from V and 6 from J, leaving 10 bases between them. The germline CDR1 and CDR2 sequences are LGHNA and YNFKEQ. CDR3 DNA sequence: TGTGCCAGCAGCCAAGTAGAAGGCGGCAATGAGCAGTTCTTC. This encodes CASSQVEGGNEQFF.

This chain links TRBV11-2 with TRBJ1-1, with 10 bases aligning to TRBD1. This CDR3 has 15 amino acids. J was trimmed by 5 bases and V by 5 bases; bases with no gene match: 8. CDR1 is SGHAT, CDR2 FQNNGV, per germline. The CDR3 is CASSLGGTGVTEAFF. As DNA, the CDR3 is TGTGCCAGCAGCCTCGGTGGGACAGGGGTGACTGAAGCTTTCTTT.

The count of this clone is one. This CDR3 is CASSPSLGQLDEKLFF. CDR3 DNA sequence: TGTGCCAGCAGCCCGTCCCTTGGACAGCTAGATGAAAAACTGTTTTTT. This chain joins TRBV7-9 and TRBJ1-4; D is perhaps TRBD1 (6 bases). V lost 5 bases and J 6 bases, leaving 19 bases between the germline ends. Germline CDR1 reads SEHNR; CDR2 reads FQNEAQ (reference sequence). This CDR3 spans 16 amino acids.

A single count supports this clone. The CDR3 spells CASTRAASTHQPQHF. In nucleotides, the CDR3 is TGTGCCAGCACCAGGGCCGCCTCAACACACCAGCCCCAGCATTTT. The rearrangement uses TRBV6-5 and TRBJ1-5; tentative D call: TRBD1 (5 bases). Trimming took 7 bases from V and 7 from J, leaving 20 bases between them. The CDR3 length is 15 residues. Germline CDR1 MNHEY, CDR2 SVGAGI.

The V gene is TRBV7-9, the J gene TRBJ2-7; 7 nucleotides match TRBD1. V was pared by 4 bases and J by 6 bases, with 9 bases of the junction left unmatched. The CDR3 length is 14 residues. The V gene's germline CDR1 is SEHNR and CDR2 FQNEAQ (reference sequence). The CDR3 DNA reads as TGTGCCAGCAGCTCCGGACAGGACTTGGGCGAGCAGTACGTC. Amino acids: CASSSGQDLGEQYV.

This chain joins TRBV6-5 and TRBJ1-5; a weak D match, TRBD1 (6 bases). V gave up 6 bases and J gave up 0 bases, with 9 bases separating them. CDR3 length: 14 residues. Per the germline V gene, CDR1 is MNHEY and CDR2 is SVGAGI. CDR3 bases: TGTGCCAGCAGATTGGGGGCTAGCAATCAGCCCCAGCATTTT. Protein product: CASRLGASNQPQHF.

This clone has more than one count but fewer than ten. The J gene is TRBJ1-1, the V gene TRBV24-1, with a tentative D call TRBD1 (5 bases). The CDR3 runs 13 residues. The germline V gene encodes CDR1 KGHDR and CDR2 SFDVKD. The germline V and J ends were trimmed by 11 bases and 3 bases, with 15 bases remaining between them. The CDR3 DNA reads TGTGCCATACAGGACACTTCGTACACTGAAGCTTTCTTT. This encodes CAIQDTSYTEAFF.

This chain connects TRBV3-1 (or the pseudogene TRBV3-2) to TRBJ2-5, with D perhaps matching TRBD1 (5 bases). CDR1 LGHDT and CDR2 YNNKEL come from the germline V gene (reference sequence). The CDR3 spans 14 residues. V lost 3 bases, J lost 2 bases, and 10 bases lay in between. CDR3 coding DNA: TGTGCCAGCAGCCAGACAGAACTACAAGAGACCCAGTACTTC. Translating gives CASSQTELQETQYF.

This chain uses TRBV5-1 with TRBJ1-1, with D perhaps matching TRBD1 (5 bases). CDR1 and CDR2 from the germline V gene are SGHRS and YFSETQ. The CDR3 is 13 residues long. Trimming took 0 bases from V and 11 from J, leaving 14 bases between them. As DNA, the CDR3 is TGCGCCAGCAGCTTGGTAGGGGAGGCTCGGGCTTTCTTT. It is translated as CASSLVGEARAFF.

The chain recombines TRBV14 with TRBJ2-5, with TRBD2 as a possible D gene (6 bases). The CDR3 loop spans 15 amino acids. Deletions cut 2 bases from V and 5 bases from J, with 15 bases between. Germline V gene data show CDR1 as SGHDN and CDR2 as FVKESK. CDR3 amino acids: CASSQQATREETQYF. As DNA, the CDR3 is TGTGCCAGCAGCCAACAAGCGACTAGGGAGGAGACCCAGTACTTC.

This clone was observed a single time. The chain joins TRBV7-9 to TRBJ1-2; 7 bases align to TRBD1. V was clipped by 3 bases and J by 5 bases; unmatched bases: 6. Germline values: CDR1 SEHNR, CDR2 FQNEAQ (reference sequence). CDR3 length equals 14 residues. The CDR3 coding sequence is TGTGCCAGCAGCTTTCGCAGGGGGGATTATGGCTACACCTTC. Protein product: CASSFRRGDYGYTF.

This rearrangement joins TRBV3-1 (or the pseudogene TRBV3-2) to TRBJ1-1; the D is unclear. In germline, CDR1 is LGHDT, CDR2 YNNKEL (reference sequence). The CDR3 spans 15 residues. V was cut by 1 base and J by 1 base, with 10 bases left in between. The CDR3 DNA follows: TGTGCCAGCAGCCAAGGTGTCAGAAGGAACACTGAAGCTTTCTTT. It encodes CASSQGVRRNTEAFF.

This chain uses TRBV9 with TRBJ2-1; 13 bases agree with TRBD2. The germline CDR1 and CDR2 sequences are SGDLS and YYNGEE. The CDR3 loop spans 15 amino acids. V lost 2 bases to trimming and J lost 9 bases; unmatched junction nucleotides: 5. CDR3 residues: CASSVTSGGAFEQFF. The DNA of the CDR3 is TGTGCCAGCAGCGTCACTAGCGGGGGGGCGTTTGAGCAGTTCTTC.

The gene calls are TRBV9 and TRBJ1-1, with 11 bases identical to TRBD1. Germline CDR1 reads SGDLS; CDR2 reads YYNGEE. The trim removed 3 bases at V and 6 bases at J, leaving 7 bases unmatched. CDR3 length equals 15 residues. For the CDR3, the DNA is TGTGCCAGCAGCGAGGGACAGGGGGAGTTCGCTGAAGCTTTCTTT. Translated: CASSEGQGEFAEAFF.

V usage is TRBV12-3 or TRBV12-4 and J usage is TRBJ1-2; TRBD1 is a possible D gene (5 bases). The CDR3 loop spans 13 amino acids. V was shortened by 6 bases and J by 4 bases, with 12 bases between the two germline ends. The CDR3 bases are TGTGCCAGCAGCGTAACAGGTCTCTATGGCTACACCTTC. Its protein product is CASSVTGLYGYTF.

This chain uses TRBV3-1 (or the pseudogene TRBV3-2) with TRBJ1-6; TRBD1 is a possible D gene (5 bases). CDR1 and CDR2 from the germline V gene are LGHDT and YNNKEL (reference sequence). With 7 bases removed from V and 4 bases from J, the gap between germline ends came to 17 bases. The CDR3 spans 16 residues. This chain's CDR3 is CASTRTRQPYNSPLHF. CDR3 nucleotides: TGTGCCAGCACCCGAACGAGACAGCCTTATAATTCACCCCTCCACTTT.

V is TRBV29-1 and J is TRBJ1-4, with 8 bases lining up with TRBD1. Germline V gene sequence: CDR1 SQVTM, CDR2 ANQGSEA. This CDR3 is built from 12 residues. Unmatched junction bases numbered 4, after V lost 6 bases and J lost 7 bases. The DNA for the CDR3 is TGCAGCGTCACAGGGGGGGGTGAAAAACTGTTTTTT. Translating gives CSVTGGGEKLFF.

The chain links TRBV7-2 to TRBJ1-2; TRBD1 matches at 7 bases. Germline V gene sequence: CDR1 SGHTA, CDR2 FQGNSA. Germline trimming cut 3 bases from V and 7 bases from J; bases unmatched to any gene: 8. CDR3 length: 14 amino acids. Here the CDR3 reads CASSLRDRAGGYTF. The DNA of the CDR3 is TGTGCCAGCAGCTTGAGAGACAGGGCGGGTGGCTACACCTTC.

This clone is a singleton in its sample. This chain links TRBV3-1 (or the pseudogene TRBV3-2) with TRBJ2-5; D unresolved. Trimming took 3 bases from V and 5 from J, leaving 7 bases between them. CDR1 is LGHDT and CDR2 is YNNKEL in the germline V gene (reference sequence). This CDR3 has 12 amino acids. CDR3 DNA sequence: TGTGCCAGCAGCCACCCTGTTGAGACCCAGTACTTC. It yields the protein CASSHPVETQYF.